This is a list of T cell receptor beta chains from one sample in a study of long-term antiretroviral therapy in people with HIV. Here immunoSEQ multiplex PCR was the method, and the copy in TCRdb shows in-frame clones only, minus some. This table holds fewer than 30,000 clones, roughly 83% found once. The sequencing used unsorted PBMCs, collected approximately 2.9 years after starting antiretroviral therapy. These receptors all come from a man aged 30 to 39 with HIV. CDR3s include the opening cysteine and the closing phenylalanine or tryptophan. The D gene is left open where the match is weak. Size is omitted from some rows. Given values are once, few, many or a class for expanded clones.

DNA: TGTGCCAGCAGCCACCGTATCCTGGGGACTAGCACAGATATGCAGTATTTT
CDR3: CASSHRILGTSTDMQYF
length: 17
J: TRBJ2-3
V: TRBV14
size: NA
D: TRBD2

DNA: TGTGCCAGCAGCGTCGACAGGGGTTATCAGCCCCAGCATTTT
CDR3: CASSVDRGYQPQHF
length: 14
J: TRBJ1-5
V: TRBV2
size: NA
D: TRBD1

DNA: TGTGCCAGCAGCGCCGGGAGCACAGATACGCAGTATTTT
CDR3: CASSAGSTDTQYF
length: 13
J: TRBJ2-3
V: TRBV5-4
size: NA
D: NA

DNA: TGTGCCATCAGTGAGTCGGGGCAGGGGACAGATACGCAGTATTTT
CDR3: CAISESGQGTDTQYF
length: 15
J: TRBJ2-3
V: TRBV10-3
size: NA
D: NA

DNA: TGCGCCAGCAGCCCAGGACAGGGCACAGATACGCAGTATTTT
CDR3: CASSPGQGTDTQYF
length: 14
J: TRBJ2-3
V: TRBV4-3
size: NA
D: TRBD1

DNA: TGTGCCAGCAGCGGACTAGCGAAGGTCGGGGAGCTGTTTTTT
CDR3: CASSGLAKVGELFF
length: 14
J: TRBJ2-2
V: TRBV6-6
size: once
D: TRBD2

DNA: TGTGCCAGCAGTGAGGCGGGGGGCGGAAAAGCTTTCTTT
CDR3: CASSEAGGGKAFF
length: 13
J: TRBJ1-1
V: TRBV2
size: once
D: NA

DNA: TGTGCCAGCAGCTTGGGCAGGGGCTGGCCCTATAATTCACCCCTCCACTTT
CDR3: CASSLGRGWPYNSPLHF
length: 17
J: TRBJ1-6
V: TRBV5-6
size: NA
D: NA

DNA: TGTGCCAGCAGCAAGGGGGACAGGGGGCTAGGGCAGCCCCAGCATTTT
CDR3: CASSKGDRGLGQPQHF
length: 16
J: TRBJ1-5
V: TRBV7-9
size: NA
D: TRBD1

DNA: TGCGCCAGCAGCTTACTAGCGGGCCAAGAGACCCAGTACTTC
CDR3: CASSLLAGQETQYF
length: 14
J: TRBJ2-5
V: TRBV5-1
size: NA
D: TRBD2

DNA: TGCAGCGTTTACCCCGGGACAGGGGGCCACAATGAGCAGTTCTTC
CDR3: CSVYPGTGGHNEQFF
length: 15
J: TRBJ2-1
V: TRBV29-1
size: NA
D: TRBD1

DNA: TGTGCCTTACGAGGGTCCCTGAACACTGAAGCTTTCTTT
CDR3: CALRGSLNTEAFF
length: 13
J: TRBJ1-1
V: TRBV28
size: few
D: NA

DNA: TGTGCCAGCAGAGGGGAAGGGTTCTCTGGAAACACCATATATTTT
CDR3: CASRGEGFSGNTIYF
length: 15
J: TRBJ1-3
V: TRBV28
size: NA
D: NA

DNA: TGTGCCGGAGGGACAGCGCGCTCCTACGAGCAGTACTTC
CDR3: CAGGTARSYEQYF
length: 13
J: TRBJ2-7
V: TRBV30
size: few
D: NA

DNA: TGTGCCAGTACCACAGGGTACAGCAATCAGCCCCAGCATTTT
CDR3: CASTTGYSNQPQHF
length: 14
J: TRBJ1-5
V: TRBV19
size: few
D: NA

DNA: TGTGCCAGCAGCACCCCCGGGACAGGGTCGCGAAATGAGCAGTTCTTC
CDR3: CASSTPGTGSRNEQFF
length: 16
J: TRBJ2-1
V: TRBV7-8
size: NA
D: TRBD1

DNA: TGTGCCAGCAGTGAACGGGAGGGCACTGAAGCTTTCTTT
CDR3: CASSEREGTEAFF
length: 13
J: TRBJ1-1
V: TRBV2
size: NA
D: NA

DNA: TGTGCCAACGGGGGGACCGGCGTTAATATCGGGGAGCTGTTTTTT
CDR3: CANGGTGVNIGELFF
length: 15
J: TRBJ2-2
V: TRBV11-2
size: NA
D: TRBD2